The 6 T cell receptor beta chains below all came from one sample that was sequenced in a study of T cells expressing NK-cell markers. Reanalyzing the 5' RACE reads, TCRdb keeps one entry per CDR3 protein, without DNA. The listing contains under 200,000 distinct CDR3 sequences. Sequenced input: blood T cells: a sorted CD56 or NKG2C T cell subset, CD4+ or CD8+ T cells, or bulk PBMC T cells (not recorded which). These receptor sequences come from a woman between 18 and 75 years old in good health.

The rearrangement uses TRBV5-1 and TRBJ1-2; TCRdb returns TRBD1, unconfirmable since there is no DNA. The V gene's germline CDR1 is SGHRS and CDR2 YFSETQ. This CDR3 has 17 amino acids. The CDR3 spells CASSLGAPSGVNYGYTF.

This chain links TRBV7-9 with TRBJ1-5; TCRdb lists TRBD1, though no DNA is available to test this call. The CDR3 loop spans 15 amino acids. Germline CDR1 reads SEHNR; CDR2 reads FQNEAQ (reference sequence). CDR3 protein: CASSQPGQGNQPQHF.

The chain recombines TRBV5-1 with TRBJ2-3; TCRdb gives TRBD2 as the D gene, but with no DNA this cannot be confirmed. The CDR3 contains 20 residues. CDR1 SGHRS and CDR2 YFSETQ come from the germline V gene. The CDR3 reads CASSLWVSVASGTSTDTQYF.

This chain uses TRBV4-1 with TRBJ1-1. There are 13 residues in the CDR3. Germline V gives CDR1 MGHRA, CDR2 YSYEKL. CDR3 amino acids: CASSQSANTEAFF.

The CDR3 loop is CSAVPGGRGYTF. The V gene is TRBV20-1, the J gene TRBJ1-2; TCRdb's assignment of TRBD1 cannot be checked, as there is no DNA. Per the germline V gene, CDR1 is DFQATT and CDR2 is SNEGSKA (reference sequence). The length of the CDR3 is 12 residues.

V usage is TRBV21-1 and J usage is TRBJ1-2; the D call from TCRdb, TRBD1, cannot be confirmed without DNA. TRBV21-1 has pseudogene status. This CDR3 has 14 amino acids. CDR3 residues: CAIRRDTRGYGYTF.